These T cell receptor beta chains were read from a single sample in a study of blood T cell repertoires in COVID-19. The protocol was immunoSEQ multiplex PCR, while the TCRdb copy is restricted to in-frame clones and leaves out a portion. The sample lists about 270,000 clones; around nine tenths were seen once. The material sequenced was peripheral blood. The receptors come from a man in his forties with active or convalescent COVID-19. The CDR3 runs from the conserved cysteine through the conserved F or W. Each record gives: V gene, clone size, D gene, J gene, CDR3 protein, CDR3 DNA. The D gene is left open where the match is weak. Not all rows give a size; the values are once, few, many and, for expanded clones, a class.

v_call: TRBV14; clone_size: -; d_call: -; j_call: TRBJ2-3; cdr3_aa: CASSQGGLDGDDTQYF; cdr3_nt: TGTGCCAGCAGCCAAGGCGGCCTCGACGGAGATGATACGCAGTATTTT
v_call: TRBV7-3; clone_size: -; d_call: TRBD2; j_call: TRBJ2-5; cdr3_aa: CASSFGTSGGAGETQYF; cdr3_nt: TGTGCCAGCAGCTTCGGGACTAGCGGGGGGGCCGGAGAGACCCAGTACTTC
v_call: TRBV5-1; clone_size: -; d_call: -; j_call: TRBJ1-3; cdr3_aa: CASSSAGLNTIYF; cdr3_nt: TGCGCCAGCAGCTCGGCAGGGCTAAACACCATATATTTT
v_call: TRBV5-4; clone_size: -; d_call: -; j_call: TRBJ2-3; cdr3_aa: CASTPGGVGTDTQYF; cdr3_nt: TGTGCCAGCACCCCGGGTGGTGTCGGCACAGATACGCAGTATTTT
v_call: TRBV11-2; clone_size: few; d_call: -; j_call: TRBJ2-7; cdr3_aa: CASSLGGGKYYEQYF; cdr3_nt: TGTGCCAGCAGCTTAGGGGGCGGGAAGTACTACGAGCAGTACTTC
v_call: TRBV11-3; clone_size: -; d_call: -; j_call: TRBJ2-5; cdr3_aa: CASTGAKSKETQYF; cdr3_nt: TGTGCCAGCACGGGAGCGAAATCGAAAGAGACCCAGTACTTC
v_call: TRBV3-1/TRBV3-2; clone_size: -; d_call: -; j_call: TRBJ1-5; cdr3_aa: CASSQDPGSGNQPQHF; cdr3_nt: TGTGCCAGCAGCCAAGACCCGGGATCGGGCAATCAGCCCCAGCATTTT
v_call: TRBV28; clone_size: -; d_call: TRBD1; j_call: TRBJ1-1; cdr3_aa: CASSLRGGGGNTEAFF; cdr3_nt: TGTGCCAGCAGTTTAAGAGGGGGCGGAGGGAACACTGAAGCTTTCTTT
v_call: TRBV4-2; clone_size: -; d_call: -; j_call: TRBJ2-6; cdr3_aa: CASSQAQGSGANVLTF; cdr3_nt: TGTGCCAGCAGCCAAGCTCAGGGCTCTGGGGCCAACGTCCTGACTTTC
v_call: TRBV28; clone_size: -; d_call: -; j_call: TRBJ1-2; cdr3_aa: CASSFRGSLYGYTF; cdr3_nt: TGTGCCAGCAGTTTCCGGGGGTCCCTCTATGGCTACACCTTC
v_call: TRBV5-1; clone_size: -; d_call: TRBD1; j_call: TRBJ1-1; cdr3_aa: CASSRDRAATEAFF; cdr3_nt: TGCGCCAGCAGCAGGGACAGGGCGGCCACTGAAGCTTTCTTT
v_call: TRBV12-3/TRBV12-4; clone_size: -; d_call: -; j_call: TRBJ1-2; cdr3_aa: CACQAGYTF; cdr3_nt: TGTGCCTGCCAAGCGGGCTACACCTTC
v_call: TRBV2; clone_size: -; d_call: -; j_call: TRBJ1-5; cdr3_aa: CASSLGRGDQPQHF; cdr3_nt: TGTGCCAGCAGCCTGGGACGGGGGGATCAGCCCCAGCATTTT
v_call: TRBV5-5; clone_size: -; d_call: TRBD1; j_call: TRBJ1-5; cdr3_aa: CASSPSGTGYSNQPQHF; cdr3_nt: TGTGCCAGCAGCCCTTCCGGGACAGGTTATAGCAATCAGCCCCAGCATTTT
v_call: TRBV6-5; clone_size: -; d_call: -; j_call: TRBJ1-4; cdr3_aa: CASRATGAGEKLFF; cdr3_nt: TGTGCCAGCAGGGCGACAGGCGCTGGCGAAAAACTGTTTTTT